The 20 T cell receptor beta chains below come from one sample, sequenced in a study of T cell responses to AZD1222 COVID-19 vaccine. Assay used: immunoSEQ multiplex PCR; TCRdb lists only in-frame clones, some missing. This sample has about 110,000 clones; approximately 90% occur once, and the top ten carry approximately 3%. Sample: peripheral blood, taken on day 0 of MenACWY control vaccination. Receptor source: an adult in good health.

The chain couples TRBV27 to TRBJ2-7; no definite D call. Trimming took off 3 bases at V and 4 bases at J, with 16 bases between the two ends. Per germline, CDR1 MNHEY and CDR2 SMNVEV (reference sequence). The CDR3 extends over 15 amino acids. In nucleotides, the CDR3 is TGTGCCAGCAGTTTCACGATGGCCCGGCCTTACGAGCAGTACTTC. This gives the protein CASSFTMARPYEQYF.

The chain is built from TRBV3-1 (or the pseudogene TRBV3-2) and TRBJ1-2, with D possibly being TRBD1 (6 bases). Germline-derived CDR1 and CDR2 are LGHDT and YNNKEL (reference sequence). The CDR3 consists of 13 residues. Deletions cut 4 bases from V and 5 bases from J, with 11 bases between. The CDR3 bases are TGTGCCAGCAGCCCATCGGGACAATATGGCTACACCTTC. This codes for CASSPSGQYGYTF.

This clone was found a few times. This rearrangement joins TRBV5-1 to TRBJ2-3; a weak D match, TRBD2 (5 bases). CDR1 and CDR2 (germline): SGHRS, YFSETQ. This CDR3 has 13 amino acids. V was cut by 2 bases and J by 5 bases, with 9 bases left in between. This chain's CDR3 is CASSFPGEDTQYF. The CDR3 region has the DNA TGCGCCAGCAGCTTTCCCGGGGAAGATACGCAGTATTTT.

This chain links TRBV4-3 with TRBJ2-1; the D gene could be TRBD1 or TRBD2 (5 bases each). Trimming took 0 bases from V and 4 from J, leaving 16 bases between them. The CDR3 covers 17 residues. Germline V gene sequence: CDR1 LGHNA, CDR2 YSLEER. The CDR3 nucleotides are TGCGCCAGCAGCCAAGATAGGGACGGGTCCGCATACAATGAGCAGTTCTTC. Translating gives CASSQDRDGSAYNEQFF.

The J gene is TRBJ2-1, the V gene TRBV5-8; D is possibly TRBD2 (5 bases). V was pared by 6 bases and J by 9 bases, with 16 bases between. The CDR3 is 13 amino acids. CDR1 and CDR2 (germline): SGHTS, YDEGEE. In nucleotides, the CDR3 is TGTGCCAGCACTAGACGGGGAAAAGGTGAGCAGTTCTTC. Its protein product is CASTRRGKGEQFF.

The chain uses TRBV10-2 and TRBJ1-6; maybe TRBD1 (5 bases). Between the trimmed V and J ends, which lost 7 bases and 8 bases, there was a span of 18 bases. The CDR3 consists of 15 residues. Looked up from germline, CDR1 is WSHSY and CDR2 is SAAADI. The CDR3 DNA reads TGCGCCAGCACCAGGGAGCCCCAGATAGATTCACCCCTCCACTTT. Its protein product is CASTREPQIDSPLHF.

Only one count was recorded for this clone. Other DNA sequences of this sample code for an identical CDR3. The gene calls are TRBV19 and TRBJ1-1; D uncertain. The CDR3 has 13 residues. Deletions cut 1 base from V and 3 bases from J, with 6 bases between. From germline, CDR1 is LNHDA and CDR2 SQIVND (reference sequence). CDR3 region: CASSIGRDTEAFF. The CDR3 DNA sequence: TGTGCCAGTAGTATAGGGCGGGACACTGAAGCTTTCTTT.

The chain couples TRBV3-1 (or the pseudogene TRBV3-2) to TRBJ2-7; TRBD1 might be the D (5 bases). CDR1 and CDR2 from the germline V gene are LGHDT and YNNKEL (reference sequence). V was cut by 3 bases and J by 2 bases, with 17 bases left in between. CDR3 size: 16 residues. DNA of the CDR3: TGTGCCAGCAGCCACTCTTTGGTTGGGGCCGCCTACGAGCAGTACTTC. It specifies CASSHSLVGAAYEQYF.

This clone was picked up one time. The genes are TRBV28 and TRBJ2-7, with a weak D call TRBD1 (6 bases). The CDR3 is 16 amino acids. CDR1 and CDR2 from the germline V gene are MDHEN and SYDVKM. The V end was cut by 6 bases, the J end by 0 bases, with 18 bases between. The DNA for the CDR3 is TGTGCCAGCAGCGGTCAAGGGACACGGAGCTCCTACGAGCAGTACTTC. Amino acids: CASSGQGTRSSYEQYF.

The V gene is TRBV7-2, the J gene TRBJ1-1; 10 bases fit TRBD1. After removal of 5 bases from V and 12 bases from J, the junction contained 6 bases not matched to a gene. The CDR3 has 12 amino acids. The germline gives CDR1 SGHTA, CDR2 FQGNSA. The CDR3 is CASSPGQGVTFF. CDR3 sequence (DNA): TGTGCCAGCAGCCCTGGACAGGGGGTAACTTTCTTT. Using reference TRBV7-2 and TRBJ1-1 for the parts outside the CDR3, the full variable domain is GAGVSQSPSNKVTEKGKDVELRCDPISGHTALYWYRQSLGQGLEFLIYFQGNSAPDKSGLPSDRFSAERTGGSVSTLTIQRTQQEDSAVYLCASSPGQGVTFFGQGTRLTVV.

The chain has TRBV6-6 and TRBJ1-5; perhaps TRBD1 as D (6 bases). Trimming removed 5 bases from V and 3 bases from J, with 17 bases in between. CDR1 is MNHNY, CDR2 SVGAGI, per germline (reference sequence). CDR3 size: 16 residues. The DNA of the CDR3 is TGTGCCAGCAGTCCTAAGGACAGATCTCCCAATCAGCCCCAGCATTTT. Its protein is CASSPKDRSPNQPQHF.

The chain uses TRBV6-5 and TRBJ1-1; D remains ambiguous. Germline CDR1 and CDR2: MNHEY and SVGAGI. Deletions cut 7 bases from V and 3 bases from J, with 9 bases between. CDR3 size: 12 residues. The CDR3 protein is CASTEDYTEAFF. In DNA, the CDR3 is TGTGCCAGCACCGAGGACTACACTGAAGCTTTCTTT.

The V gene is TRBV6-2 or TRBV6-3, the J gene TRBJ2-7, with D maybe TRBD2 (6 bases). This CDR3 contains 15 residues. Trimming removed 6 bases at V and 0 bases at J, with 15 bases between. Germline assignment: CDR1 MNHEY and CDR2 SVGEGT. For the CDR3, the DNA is TGTGCCAGCAGCCGAACCGGGACTCCCTCCTACGAGCAGTACTTC. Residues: CASSRTGTPSYEQYF.

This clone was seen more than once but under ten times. In DNA, the CDR3 is TGTGCCAGCAGTTACGTGGGGGGCTCCACAGATACGCAGTATTTT. Amino acids: CASSYVGGSTDTQYF. This rearrangement joins TRBV6-6 to TRBJ2-3, with D possibly being TRBD1 or TRBD2 (6 bases each). The CDR3 contains 15 residues. Trimming removed 2 bases at V and 2 bases at J, with 11 bases between. Germline V CDR1 and CDR2: MNHNY, SVGAGI (reference sequence).

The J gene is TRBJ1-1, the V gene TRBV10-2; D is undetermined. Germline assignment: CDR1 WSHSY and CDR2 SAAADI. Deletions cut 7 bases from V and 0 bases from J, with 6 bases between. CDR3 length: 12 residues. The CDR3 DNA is TGCGCCAGCATAAGCATGAACACTGAAGCTTTCTTT. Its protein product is CASISMNTEAFF.

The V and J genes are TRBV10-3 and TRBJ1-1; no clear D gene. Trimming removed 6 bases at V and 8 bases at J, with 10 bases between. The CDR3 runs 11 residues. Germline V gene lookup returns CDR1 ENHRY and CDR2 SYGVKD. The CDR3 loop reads CAISGFGEAFF. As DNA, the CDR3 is TGTGCCATCAGCGGTTTCGGGGAAGCTTTCTTT.

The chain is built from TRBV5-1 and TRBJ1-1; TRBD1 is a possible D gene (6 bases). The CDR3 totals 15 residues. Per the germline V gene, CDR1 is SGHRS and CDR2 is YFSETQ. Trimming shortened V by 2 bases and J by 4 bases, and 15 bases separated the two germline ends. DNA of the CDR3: TGCGCCAGCAGCTTATTAACAGGGTTGGGCACTGAAGCTTTCTTT. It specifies CASSLLTGLGTEAFF.

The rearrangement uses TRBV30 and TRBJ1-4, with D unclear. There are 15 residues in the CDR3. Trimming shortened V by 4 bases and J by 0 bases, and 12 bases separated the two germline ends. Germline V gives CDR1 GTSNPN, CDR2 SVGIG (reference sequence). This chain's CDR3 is CAWTSRWATNEKLFF. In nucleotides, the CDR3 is TGTGCCTGGACTTCCCGGTGGGCAACTAATGAAAAACTGTTTTTT.

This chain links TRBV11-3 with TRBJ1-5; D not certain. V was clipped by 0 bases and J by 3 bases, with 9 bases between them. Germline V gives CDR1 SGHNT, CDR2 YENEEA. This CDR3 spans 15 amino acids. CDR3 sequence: CASSLEPANNQPQHF. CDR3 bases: TGTGCCAGCAGCTTAGAACCAGCAAACAATCAGCCCCAGCATTTT.

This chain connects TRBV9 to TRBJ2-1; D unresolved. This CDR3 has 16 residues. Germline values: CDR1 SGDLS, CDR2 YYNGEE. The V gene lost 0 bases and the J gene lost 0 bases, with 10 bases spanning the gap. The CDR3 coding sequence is TGTGCCAGCAGCGTAGATCGGAGAAGCTCCTACAATGAGCAGTTCTTC. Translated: CASSVDRRSSYNEQFF.